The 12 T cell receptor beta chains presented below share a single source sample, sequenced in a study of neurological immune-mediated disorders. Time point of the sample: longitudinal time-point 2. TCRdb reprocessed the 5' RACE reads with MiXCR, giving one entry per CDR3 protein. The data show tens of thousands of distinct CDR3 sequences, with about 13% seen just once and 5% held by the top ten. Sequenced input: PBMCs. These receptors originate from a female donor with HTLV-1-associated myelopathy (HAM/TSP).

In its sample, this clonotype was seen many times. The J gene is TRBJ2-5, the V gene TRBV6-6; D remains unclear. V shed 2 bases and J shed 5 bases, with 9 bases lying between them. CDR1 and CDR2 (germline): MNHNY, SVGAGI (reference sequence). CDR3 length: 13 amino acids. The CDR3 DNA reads TGTGCCAGCAGTTACGGGCAGAAGGAGACCCAGTACTTC. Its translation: CASSYGQKETQYF.

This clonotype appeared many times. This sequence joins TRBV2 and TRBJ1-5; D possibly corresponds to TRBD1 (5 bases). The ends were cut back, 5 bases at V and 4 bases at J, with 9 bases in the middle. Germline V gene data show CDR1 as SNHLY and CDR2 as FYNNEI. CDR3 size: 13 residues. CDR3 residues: CASSPGGNQPQHF. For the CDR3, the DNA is TGTGCCAGCAGTCCCGGGGGGAATCAGCCCCAGCATTTT.

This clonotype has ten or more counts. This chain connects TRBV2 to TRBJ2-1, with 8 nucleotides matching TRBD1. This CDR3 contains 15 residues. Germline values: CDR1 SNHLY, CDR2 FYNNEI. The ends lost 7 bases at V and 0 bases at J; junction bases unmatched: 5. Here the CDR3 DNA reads TGTGCCAGCATCCAGGGGGCAAGCTCCTACAATGAGCAGTTCTTC. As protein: CASIQGASSYNEQFF.

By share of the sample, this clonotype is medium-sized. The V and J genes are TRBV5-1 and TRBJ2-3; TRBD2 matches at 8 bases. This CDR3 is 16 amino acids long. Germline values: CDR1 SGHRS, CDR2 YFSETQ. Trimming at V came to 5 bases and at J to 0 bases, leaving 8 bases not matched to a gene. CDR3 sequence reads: CASRAGTRASTDTQYF. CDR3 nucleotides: TGCGCCAGCAGAGCCGGGACTAGAGCTAGCACAGATACGCAGTATTTT. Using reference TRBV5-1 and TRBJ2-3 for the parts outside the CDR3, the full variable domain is KAGVTQTPRYLIKTRGQQVTLSCSPISGHRSVSWYQQTPGQGLQFLFEYFSETQRNKGNFPGRFSGRQFSNSRSEMNVSTLELGDSALYLCASRAGTRASTDTQYFGPGTRLTVL.

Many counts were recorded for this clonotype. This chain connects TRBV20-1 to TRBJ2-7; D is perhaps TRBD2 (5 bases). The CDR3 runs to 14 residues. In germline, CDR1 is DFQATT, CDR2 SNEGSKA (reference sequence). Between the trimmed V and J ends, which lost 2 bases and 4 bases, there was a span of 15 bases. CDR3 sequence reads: CSARTEGPSYEQYF. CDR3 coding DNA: TGCAGTGCTAGAACAGAGGGTCCGTCTTACGAGCAGTACTTC.

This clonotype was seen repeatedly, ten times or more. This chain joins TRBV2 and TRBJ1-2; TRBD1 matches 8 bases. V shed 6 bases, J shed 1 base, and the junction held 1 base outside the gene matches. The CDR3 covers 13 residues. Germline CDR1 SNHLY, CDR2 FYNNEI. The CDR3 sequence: CASRTGVNYGYTF. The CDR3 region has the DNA TGTGCCAGCAGGACAGGGGTTAACTATGGCTACACCTTC.

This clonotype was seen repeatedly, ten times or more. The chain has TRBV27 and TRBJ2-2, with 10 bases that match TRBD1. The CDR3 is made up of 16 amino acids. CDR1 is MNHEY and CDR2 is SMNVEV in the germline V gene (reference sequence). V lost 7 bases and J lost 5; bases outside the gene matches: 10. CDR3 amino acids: CASTRDRGPETGELFF. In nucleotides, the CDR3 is TGTGCCAGCACTCGGGACAGGGGTCCGGAGACCGGGGAGCTGTTTTTT.

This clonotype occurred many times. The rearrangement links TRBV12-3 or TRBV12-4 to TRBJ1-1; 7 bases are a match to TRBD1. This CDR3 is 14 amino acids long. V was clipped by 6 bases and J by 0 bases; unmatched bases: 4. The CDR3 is CASSQDRLNTEAFF. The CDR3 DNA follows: TGTGCCAGCAGCCAGGACAGGCTGAACACTGAAGCTTTCTTT.

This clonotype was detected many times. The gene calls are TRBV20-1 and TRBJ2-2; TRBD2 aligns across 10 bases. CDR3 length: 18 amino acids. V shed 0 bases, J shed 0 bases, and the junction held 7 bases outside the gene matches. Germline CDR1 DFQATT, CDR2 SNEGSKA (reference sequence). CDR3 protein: CSARDQASGGPNTGELFF. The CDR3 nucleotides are TGCAGTGCTAGAGATCAGGCTAGCGGGGGCCCGAACACCGGGGAGCTGTTTTTT.

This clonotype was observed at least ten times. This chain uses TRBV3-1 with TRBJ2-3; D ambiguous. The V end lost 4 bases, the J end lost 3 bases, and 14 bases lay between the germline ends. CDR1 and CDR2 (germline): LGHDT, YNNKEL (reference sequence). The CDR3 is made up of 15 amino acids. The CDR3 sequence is CASSRGSQTTDTQYF. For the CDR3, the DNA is TGTGCCAGCAGCCGCGGAAGCCAAACTACAGATACGCAGTATTTT.

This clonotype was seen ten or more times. The CDR3 region has the DNA TGTGCCAGCAGTCCACTAGCGGGCTCACACAATGAGCAGTTCTTC. Translation gives CASSPLAGSHNEQFF. This chain connects TRBV11-2 to TRBJ2-1; 9 bases line up with TRBD2. The CDR3 covers 15 residues. Germline V lookup: CDR1 SGHAT, CDR2 FQNNGV. V gave up 6 bases and J gave up 5 bases; unmatched junction bases: 8. Using reference TRBV11-2 and TRBJ2-1 for the parts outside the CDR3, the full variable domain is EAGVAQSPRYKIIEKRQSVAFWCNPISGHATLYWYQQILGQGPKLLIQFQNNGVVDDSQLPKDRFSAERLKGVDSTLKIQPAKLEDSAVYLCASSPLAGSHNEQFFGPGTRLTVL.

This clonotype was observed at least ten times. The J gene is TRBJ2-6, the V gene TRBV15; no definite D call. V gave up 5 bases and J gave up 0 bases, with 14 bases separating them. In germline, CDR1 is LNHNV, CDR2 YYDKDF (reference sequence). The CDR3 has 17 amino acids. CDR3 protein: CATSRRRLLSGANVLTF. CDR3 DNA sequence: TGTGCCACCAGCCGGAGAAGACTTCTCTCTGGGGCCAACGTCCTGACTTTC. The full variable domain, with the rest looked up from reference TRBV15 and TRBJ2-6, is DAMVIQNPRYQVTQFGKPVTLSCSQTLNHNVMYWYQQKSSQAPKLLFHYYDKDFNNEADTPDNFQSRRPNTSFCFLDIRSPGLGDTAMYLCATSRRRLLSGANVLTFGAGSRLTVL.